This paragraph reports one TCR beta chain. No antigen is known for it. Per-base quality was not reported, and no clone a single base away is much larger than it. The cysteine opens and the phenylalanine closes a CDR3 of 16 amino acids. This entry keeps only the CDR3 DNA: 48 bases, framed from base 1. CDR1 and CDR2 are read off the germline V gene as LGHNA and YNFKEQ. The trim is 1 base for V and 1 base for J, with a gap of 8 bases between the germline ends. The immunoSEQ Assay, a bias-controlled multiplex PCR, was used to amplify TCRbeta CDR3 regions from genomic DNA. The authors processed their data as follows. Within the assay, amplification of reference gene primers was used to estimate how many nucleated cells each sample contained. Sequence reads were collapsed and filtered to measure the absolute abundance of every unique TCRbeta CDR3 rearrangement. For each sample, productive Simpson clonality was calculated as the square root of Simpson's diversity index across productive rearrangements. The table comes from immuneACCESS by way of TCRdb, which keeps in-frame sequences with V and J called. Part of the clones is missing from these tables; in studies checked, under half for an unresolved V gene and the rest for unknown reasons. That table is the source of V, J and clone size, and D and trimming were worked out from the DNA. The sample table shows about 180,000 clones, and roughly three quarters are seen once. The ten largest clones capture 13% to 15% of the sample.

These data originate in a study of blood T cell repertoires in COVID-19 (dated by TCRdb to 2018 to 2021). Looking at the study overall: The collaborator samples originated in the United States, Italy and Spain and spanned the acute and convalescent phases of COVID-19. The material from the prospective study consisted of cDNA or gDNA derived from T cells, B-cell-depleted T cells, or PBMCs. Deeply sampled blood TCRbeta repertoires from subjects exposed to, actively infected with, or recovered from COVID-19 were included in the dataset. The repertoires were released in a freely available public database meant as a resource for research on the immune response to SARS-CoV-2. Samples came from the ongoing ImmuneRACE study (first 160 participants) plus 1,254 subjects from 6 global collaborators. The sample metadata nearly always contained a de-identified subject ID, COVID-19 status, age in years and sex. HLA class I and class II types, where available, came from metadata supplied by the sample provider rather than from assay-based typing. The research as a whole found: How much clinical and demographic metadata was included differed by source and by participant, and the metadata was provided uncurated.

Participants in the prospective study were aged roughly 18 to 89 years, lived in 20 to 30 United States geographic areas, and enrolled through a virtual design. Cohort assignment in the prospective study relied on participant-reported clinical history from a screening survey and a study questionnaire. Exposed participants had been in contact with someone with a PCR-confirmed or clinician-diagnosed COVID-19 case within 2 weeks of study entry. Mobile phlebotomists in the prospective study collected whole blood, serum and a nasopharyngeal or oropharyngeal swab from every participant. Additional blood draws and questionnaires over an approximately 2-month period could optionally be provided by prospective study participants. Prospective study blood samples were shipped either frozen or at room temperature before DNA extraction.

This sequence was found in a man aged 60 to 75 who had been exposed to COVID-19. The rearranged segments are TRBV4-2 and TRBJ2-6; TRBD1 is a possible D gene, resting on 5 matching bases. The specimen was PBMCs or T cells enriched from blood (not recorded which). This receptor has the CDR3 CASSQAQGSGANVLTF. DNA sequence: TGTGCCAGCAGCCAAGCGCAGGGTTCTGGGGCCAACGTCCTGACTTTC.